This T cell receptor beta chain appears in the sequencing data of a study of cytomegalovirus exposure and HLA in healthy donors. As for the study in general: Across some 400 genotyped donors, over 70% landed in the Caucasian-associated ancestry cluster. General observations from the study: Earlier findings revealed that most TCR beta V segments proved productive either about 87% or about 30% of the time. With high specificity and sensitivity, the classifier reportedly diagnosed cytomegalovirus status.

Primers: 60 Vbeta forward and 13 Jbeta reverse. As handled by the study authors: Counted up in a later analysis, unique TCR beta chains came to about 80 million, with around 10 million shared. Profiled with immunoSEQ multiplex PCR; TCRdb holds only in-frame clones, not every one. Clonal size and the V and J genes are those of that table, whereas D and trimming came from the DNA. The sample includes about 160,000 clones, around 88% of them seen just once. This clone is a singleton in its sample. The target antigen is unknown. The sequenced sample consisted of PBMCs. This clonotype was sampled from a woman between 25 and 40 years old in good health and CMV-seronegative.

The CDR3 reads CASTPPGHQNTEAFF. In DNA, the CDR3 is TGTGCCAGCACTCCGCCGGGACACCAGAACACTGAAGCTTTCTTT. The rearrangement joins TRBV5-4 to TRBJ1-1; D may be TRBD1 (6 bases). The CDR3 runs 15 residues. From germline, CDR1 is SGHNT and CDR2 YYREEE (reference sequence). The germline V and J ends were trimmed by 6 bases and 1 base, with 16 bases remaining between them.